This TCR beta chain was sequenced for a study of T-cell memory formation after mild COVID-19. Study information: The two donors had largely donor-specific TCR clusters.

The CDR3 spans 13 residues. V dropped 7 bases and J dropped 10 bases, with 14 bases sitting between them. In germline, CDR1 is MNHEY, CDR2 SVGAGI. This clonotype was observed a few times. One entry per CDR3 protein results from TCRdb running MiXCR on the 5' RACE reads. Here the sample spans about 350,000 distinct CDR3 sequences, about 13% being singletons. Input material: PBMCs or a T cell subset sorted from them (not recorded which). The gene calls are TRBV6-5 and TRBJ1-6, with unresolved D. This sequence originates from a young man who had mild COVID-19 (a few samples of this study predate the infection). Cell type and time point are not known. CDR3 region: CASTSESNSPLHF. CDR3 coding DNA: TGTGCCAGCACCTCCGAGTCGAACTCACCCCTCCACTTT.